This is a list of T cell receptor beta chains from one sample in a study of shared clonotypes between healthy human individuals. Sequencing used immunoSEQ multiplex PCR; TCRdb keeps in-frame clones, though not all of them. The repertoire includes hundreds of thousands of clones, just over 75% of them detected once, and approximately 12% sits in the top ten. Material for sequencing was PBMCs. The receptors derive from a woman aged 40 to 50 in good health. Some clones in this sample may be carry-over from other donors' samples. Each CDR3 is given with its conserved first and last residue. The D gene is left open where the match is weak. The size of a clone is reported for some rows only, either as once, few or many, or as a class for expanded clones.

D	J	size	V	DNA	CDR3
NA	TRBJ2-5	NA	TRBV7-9	TGTGCCAGCAGATTTACCTCAAACCCCCAAGAGACCCAGTACTTC	CASRFTSNPQETQYF
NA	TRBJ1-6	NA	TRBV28	TGTGCCAGCAGCTTCCTAGGTGGGTCACCCCTCCACTTT	CASSFLGGSPLHF
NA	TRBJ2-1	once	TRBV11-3	TGTGCCAGCAGCTTAGGAGGTGAGCAGTTCTTC	CASSLGGEQFF
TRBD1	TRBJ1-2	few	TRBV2	TGTGCCAGCAGTGAAAAACAGGGGGAGAACTATGGCTACACCTTC	CASSEKQGENYGYTF
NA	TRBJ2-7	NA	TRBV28	TGTGCCAGCAGTTCCGGACAGAAACCCTACGAGCAGTACTTC	CASSSGQKPYEQYF
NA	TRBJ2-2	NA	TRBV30	TGTGCCTGGAGTGTGGTGGGTCCCGGGGAGCTGCTTTTT	CAWSVVGPGELLF
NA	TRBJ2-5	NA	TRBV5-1	TGCGCCAGCAGATCCTACAGGAACCAAGAGACCCAGTACTTC	CASRSYRNQETQYF
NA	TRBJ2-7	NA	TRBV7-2	TGTGCCAGCAGCTTAGCGAAAGGCTACGAGCAGTACTTC	CASSLAKGYEQYF
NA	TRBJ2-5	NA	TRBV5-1	TGCGCCAGCAGCTTGTTCCCTGGGGGCGACGAGACCCAGTACTTC	CASSLFPGGDETQYF
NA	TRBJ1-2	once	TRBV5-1	TGCGCCAGCAGCTTGGCGTTGAGCGGAGAGGGCTACACCTTC	CASSLALSGEGYTF
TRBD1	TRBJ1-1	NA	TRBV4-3	TGCGCCAGCAGCCGGACAGGGCTACGGACTGAAGCTTTCTTT	CASSRTGLRTEAFF
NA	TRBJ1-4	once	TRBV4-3	TGCGCCAGCAGCCGGGAGGCAGGGTGGGGGCGTGAAAAACTGTTTTTT	CASSREAGWGREKLFF
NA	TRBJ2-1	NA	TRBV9	TGTGCCAGCAGCCCCGAGGGCCTTACCTCCCTCAATGAGCAGTTCTTC	CASSPEGLTSLNEQFF
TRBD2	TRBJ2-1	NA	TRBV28	TGTGCCAGCAGTTTTACCCGAACGGGAGGACTACTTCGCAATGAGCAGTTCTTC	CASSFTRTGGLLRNEQFF
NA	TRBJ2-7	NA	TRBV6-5	TGTGCCAGCAGTTACCGGCAGGGGAGCTCCTACGAGCAGTACTTC	CASSYRQGSSYEQYF
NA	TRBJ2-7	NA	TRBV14	TGTGCCAGCAGCCAGGCTCAGGGGCCTAGCGGCCCGAGGTACTTC	CASSQAQGPSGPRYF
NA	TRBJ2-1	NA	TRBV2	TGTGCCAGCAGTCAGAGCGCCTACAATGAGCAGTTCTTC	CASSQSAYNEQFF
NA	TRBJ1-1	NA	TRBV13	TGTGCCAGCAGCACGGAGGGCGTAGAAGCTTTCTTT	CASSTEGVEAFF
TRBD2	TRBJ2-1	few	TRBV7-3	TGTGCCAGCAGCTCCTTAGCGGGAGTAGGGAATGAGCAGTTCTTC	CASSSLAGVGNEQFF
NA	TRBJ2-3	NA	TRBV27	TGTGCCAGCAGGCAAGGGGGTGCGGTCACAGATACGCAGTATTTT	CASRQGGAVTDTQYF
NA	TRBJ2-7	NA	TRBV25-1	TGTGCCAGCAGTGAGGGTTACATCTACGAGCAGTACTTC	CASSEGYIYEQYF
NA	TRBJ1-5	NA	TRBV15	TGTGCCACCAGCGAGATGATACAGGGTTTTCAGCCCCAGCATTTT	CATSEMIQGFQPQHF
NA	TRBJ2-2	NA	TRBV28	TGTGCCACTCGGCCGCCCAACAAGAACACCGGGGAGCTGTTTTTT	CATRPPNKNTGELFF
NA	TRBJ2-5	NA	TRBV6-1	TGTGCCAGCAGTGAAGTGTTGGCAAACCAAGAGACCCAGTACTTC	CASSEVLANQETQYF